A single sample is the source of the 23 T cell receptor beta chains below, sequenced in a study of OX40 agonist ivuxolimab in advanced cancers. TCRdb's copy holds only in-frame clones and misses some; the assay was immunoSEQ multiplex PCR. The table lists 45,000 to 50,000 clones, more than 75% of them singletons, with under 20% in the top ten. Material: CD4+ or CD8+ T cells sorted from blood, obtained in a trial of the OX40 agonist ivuxolimab. These receptors came from an adult with an advanced solid tumor such as melanoma, head and neck, liver or kidney cancer.

The chain has TRBV5-4 and TRBJ2-1; 7 positions match TRBD2. There are 15 residues in the CDR3. The V gene end was trimmed by 2 bases and the J gene end by 5 bases; junction bases not matched to a gene: 7. Germline V lookup: CDR1 SGHNT, CDR2 YYREEE (reference sequence). The DNA of the CDR3 is TGTGCCAGCAGCTTAGTGGCTAGCGGACACAATGAGCAGTTCTTC. Translation: CASSLVASGHNEQFF.

The J gene is TRBJ2-1, the V gene TRBV7-8, with 9 bases lining up with TRBD1. The CDR3 runs to 16 residues. Germline trimming cut 5 bases from V and 8 bases from J; bases unmatched to any gene: 13. Germline CDR1 and CDR2: SGHVS and FQNEAQ. CDR3 DNA: TGTGCCAGCAGCCCTCGAGAACAGGGGGCAGGGGATGAGCAGTTCTTC. It is translated as CASSPREQGAGDEQFF.

This chain connects TRBV11-2 to TRBJ2-2; 16 bases fit TRBD2. The CDR3 has 18 amino acids. J was trimmed by 5 bases and V by 0 bases; bases with no gene match: 3. From germline, CDR1 is SGHAT and CDR2 FQNNGV. CDR3 sequence: CASSLEGLAGGPTGELFF. CDR3 DNA: TGTGCCAGCAGCTTAGAGGGACTAGCGGGAGGGCCAACCGGGGAGCTGTTTTTT.

The V call is TRBV2, the J call TRBJ2-7; no reliable D call. The germline V gene has CDR1 SNHLY and CDR2 FYNNEI. The V gene lost 4 bases and the J gene lost 5 bases, with 15 bases spanning the gap. The CDR3 has 14 amino acids. In nucleotides, the CDR3 is TGTGCCAGCAGTGGCAGTGACCGAATGGACGAGCAGTACTTC. Protein: CASSGSDRMDEQYF.

V gene TRBV4-1 combines with J gene TRBJ2-3; 9 nucleotides match TRBD2. Trimming took 1 base from V and 2 from J; bases not matched to a gene: 10. CDR1 and CDR2 (germline): MGHRA, YSYEKL. The CDR3 totals 18 residues. The chain's CDR3 is CASSQADGGGAVTDTQYF. The CDR3 nucleotides are TGCGCCAGCAGCCAAGCGGATGGCGGGGGGGCCGTCACAGATACGCAGTATTTT.

The gene calls are TRBV27 and TRBJ2-5; D unclear. This CDR3 spans 14 amino acids. V lost 0 bases and J lost 1, with 6 bases in between. Germline V gives CDR1 MNHEY, CDR2 SMNVEV (reference sequence). DNA of the CDR3: TGTGCCAGCAGTTTATCGCTGACCCAAGAGACCCAGTACTTC. Protein product: CASSLSLTQETQYF.

This clone was counted between two and nine times. The chain uses TRBV7-2 and TRBJ1-3; D uncertain. Germline V CDR1 and CDR2: SGHTA, FQGNSA. Trimming pared 0 bases from V and 3 bases from J, leaving 6 bases between. The CDR3 covers 14 residues. The CDR3 protein is CASSLAGFGNTIYF. CDR3 coding DNA: TGTGCCAGCAGCTTAGCGGGGTTTGGAAACACCATATATTTT.

The chain couples TRBV27 to TRBJ2-2; 9 nucleotides match TRBD2. This CDR3 is 16 amino acids long. Per germline, CDR1 MNHEY and CDR2 SMNVEV (reference sequence). V lost 5 bases, J lost 2 bases, and 6 bases stayed unmatched. The CDR3 nucleotides read TGTGCCAGCAGTGAGACGGGACTAGCAAACACCGGGGAGCTGTTTTTT. Its translation: CASSETGLANTGELFF.

The chain couples TRBV28 to TRBJ2-2; weak D call: TRBD1 (6 bases). The V end lost 2 bases, the J end lost 4 bases, and 11 bases lay between the germline ends. The CDR3 has 15 residues. Germline assignment: CDR1 MDHEN and CDR2 SYDVKM. The CDR3 nucleotides are TGTGCCAGCAGTTTACAGGGGATAGGCACCGGGGAGCTGTTTTTT. It specifies CASSLQGIGTGELFF.

The genes are TRBV6-1 and TRBJ2-1, with D unresolved. In germline, CDR1 is MNHNS, CDR2 SASEGT. This CDR3 is built from 17 residues. The ends were cut back, 2 bases at V and 0 bases at J, with 14 bases in the middle. The CDR3 protein is CASSELSQPSSYNEQFF. CDR3 nucleotide sequence: TGTGCCAGCAGTGAATTGAGTCAGCCTAGCTCCTACAATGAGCAGTTCTTC.

The rearrangement joins TRBV25-1 to TRBJ2-7; 9 bases fit TRBD1. Germline V gene sequence: CDR1 MGHDK, CDR2 SYGVNS. The V gene end was trimmed by 4 bases and the J gene end by 4 bases; junction bases not matched to a gene: 5. The CDR3 has 14 amino acids. CDR3 residues: CASSAPGTGYEQYF. Here the CDR3 DNA reads TGTGCCAGCAGTGCCCCCGGGACAGGGTACGAGCAGTACTTC.

The rearrangement joins TRBV19 to TRBJ1-2; D not resolved. Trimming cost V 10 bases and J 6 bases, with 21 bases left between them. CDR1 is LNHDA and CDR2 is SQIVND in the germline V gene (reference sequence). The CDR3 spans 14 residues. CDR3 amino acids: CATRNPGEVDGYTF. Written as DNA, the CDR3 is TGTGCCACCCGAAACCCGGGAGAGGTAGATGGCTACACCTTC.

Worth noting for this clone: Sequence at one end of the junction differs from germline and may be a read error. Other DNA sequences in the same sample also yield this CDR3. The chain links TRBV27 to TRBJ1-6, with D possibly matching TRBD1 (6 bases). This CDR3 comprises 15 residues. Germline CDR1 MNHEY, CDR2 SMNVEV (reference sequence). The chain's CDR3 is CASTLRTEPNSPLHF. CDR3 nucleotides: TGTGCCAGCACTTTACGGACAGAACCTAATTCACCCCTCCACTTT.

The chain is built from TRBV4-1 and TRBJ2-2; maybe TRBD2 (5 bases). The CDR3 spans 15 residues. Trimming took off 4 bases at V and 5 bases at J, with 14 bases between the two ends. From germline, CDR1 is MGHRA and CDR2 YSYEKL. The chain's CDR3 is CASSRDLRGTGELFF. The CDR3 DNA reads as TGCGCCAGCAGCCGAGATCTACGAGGGACCGGGGAGCTGTTTTTT.

The chain combines TRBV27 with TRBJ2-1; perhaps D is TRBD1 or TRBD2 (5 bases each). The V end lost 5 bases, the J end lost 9 bases, and 14 bases lay between the germline ends. CDR3 length: 13 amino acids. Per the germline V gene, CDR1 is MNHEY and CDR2 is SMNVEV (reference sequence). CDR3 loop: CASSPPPGGEQFF. The CDR3 nucleotides read TGTGCCAGCAGTCCACCCCCTGGGGGTGAGCAGTTCTTC.

Turning to this clone: The sample carries other DNA sequences with the same CDR3. V usage is TRBV29-1 and J usage is TRBJ2-3, with D unclear. V dropped 6 bases and J dropped 2 bases, with 9 bases sitting between them. This CDR3 has 12 amino acids. Germline V gives CDR1 SQVTM, CDR2 ANQGSEA. The CDR3 region has the DNA TGCAGCGTGAAGACCTACACAGATACGCAGTATTTT. Amino acid sequence: CSVKTYTDTQYF.

V is TRBV28 and J is TRBJ2-5, with 9 bases lining up with TRBD2. The CDR3 length is 15 residues. V trimming: 10 bases; J trimming: 1 base; junction bases outside the gene matches: 10. Germline-derived CDR1 and CDR2 are MDHEN and SYDVKM. CDR3 nucleotides: TGTGCCACTCTTGTAGCGGGGGATAGCCAAGAGACCCAGTACTTC. Residues: CATLVAGDSQETQYF.

The chain joins TRBV19 to TRBJ2-7; the D gene is possibly TRBD1 (5 bases). The CDR3 is 14 residues long. Deletions cut 2 bases from V and 3 bases from J, with 11 bases between. Germline values: CDR1 LNHDA, CDR2 SQIVND (reference sequence). The CDR3 region is CASSITGASYEQYF. CDR3 in DNA: TGTGCCAGTAGTATAACAGGAGCCAGCTACGAGCAGTACTTC.

The V and J genes are TRBV5-1 and TRBJ2-1; 11 positions agree with TRBD2. This CDR3 is built from 16 residues. The junction had 7 bases not matched to a gene; V was cut back by 0 bases and J by 8 bases. Germline CDR1 reads SGHRS; CDR2 reads YFSETQ. The CDR3 is CASSLGPQLAGDEQFF. The CDR3 DNA reads TGCGCCAGCAGCTTGGGTCCCCAACTAGCGGGGGATGAGCAGTTCTTC.

This chain connects TRBV5-8 to TRBJ2-7; 8 bases are a match to TRBD2. After removal of 2 bases from V and 5 bases from J, the junction contained 6 bases not matched to a gene. The CDR3 has 14 residues. Germline V gives CDR1 SGHTS, CDR2 YDEGEE. The CDR3 loop is CASSLEAGVDEQYF. The CDR3 DNA is TGTGCCAGCAGCTTAGAAGCGGGAGTCGACGAGCAGTACTTC.

The chain is built from TRBV19 and TRBJ2-7, with 8 bases fitting TRBD2. The CDR3 loop spans 15 amino acids. The germline gives CDR1 LNHDA, CDR2 SQIVND (reference sequence). Trimming took 3 bases from V and 3 from J; bases not matched to a gene: 7. The CDR3 protein is CASSIEAGEVYEQYF. In DNA, the CDR3 is TGTGCCAGTAGTATCGAAGCGGGAGAGGTCTACGAGCAGTACTTC.

This chain links TRBV19 with TRBJ1-1; no clear D gene. The CDR3 spans 13 residues. The germline V gene encodes CDR1 LNHDA and CDR2 SQIVND (reference sequence). The ends were cut back, 3 bases at V and 3 bases at J, with 8 bases in the middle. For the CDR3, the DNA is TGTGCCAGTAGTATGGGATTAGACACTGAAGCTTTCTTT. Translation: CASSMGLDTEAFF.

This clone was seen only once. V gene TRBV27 combines with J gene TRBJ2-7, with D maybe TRBD1 (6 bases). The CDR3 has 15 amino acids. Germline V CDR1 and CDR2: MNHEY, SMNVEV (reference sequence). The V end lost 3 bases, the J end lost 12 bases, and 24 bases lay between the germline ends. CDR3 in amino acids: CASSFAGTSPTLGYF. The CDR3 nucleotides read TGTGCCAGCAGTTTCGCCGGGACAAGTCCTACGTTGGGGTACTTC.